This TCR beta chain is from a study of siplizumab effects on memory and regulatory T cells. Clones were read by immunoSEQ multiplex PCR, and TCRdb kept only the in-frame ones, dropping some. Of 90,000 to 130,000 clones detected, around nine tenths appear once; the ten largest clones hold 1% to 1.5%. CDR1 SGHVS and CDR2 FQNEAQ come from the germline V gene. The CDR3 is 15 amino acids. V shed 6 bases, J shed 0 bases, and the junction held 4 bases outside the gene matches. The sequenced material came from CD4+ T cells sorted from blood. The V gene is TRBV7-8, the J gene TRBJ1-3; TRBD1 matches 8 bases. The sequence derives from a human donor in good health. CDR3 coding DNA: TGTGCCAGCAGACCGGACAGGGCCTCTGGAAACACCATATATTTT. Amino acids: CASRPDRASGNTIYF.